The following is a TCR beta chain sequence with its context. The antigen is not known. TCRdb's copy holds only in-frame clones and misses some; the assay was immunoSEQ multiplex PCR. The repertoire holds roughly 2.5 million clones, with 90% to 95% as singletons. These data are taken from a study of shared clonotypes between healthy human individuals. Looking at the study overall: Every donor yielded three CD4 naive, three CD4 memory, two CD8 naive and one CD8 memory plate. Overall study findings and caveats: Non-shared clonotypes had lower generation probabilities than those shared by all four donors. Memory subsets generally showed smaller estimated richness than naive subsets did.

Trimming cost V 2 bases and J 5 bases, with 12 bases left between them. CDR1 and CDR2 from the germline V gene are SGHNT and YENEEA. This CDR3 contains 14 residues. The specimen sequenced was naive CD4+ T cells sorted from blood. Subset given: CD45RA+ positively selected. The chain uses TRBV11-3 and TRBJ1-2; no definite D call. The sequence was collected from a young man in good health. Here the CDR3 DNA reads TGTGCCAGCAGCTTATATCAGAGTTCTTATGGCTACACCTTC. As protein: CASSLYQSSYGYTF.